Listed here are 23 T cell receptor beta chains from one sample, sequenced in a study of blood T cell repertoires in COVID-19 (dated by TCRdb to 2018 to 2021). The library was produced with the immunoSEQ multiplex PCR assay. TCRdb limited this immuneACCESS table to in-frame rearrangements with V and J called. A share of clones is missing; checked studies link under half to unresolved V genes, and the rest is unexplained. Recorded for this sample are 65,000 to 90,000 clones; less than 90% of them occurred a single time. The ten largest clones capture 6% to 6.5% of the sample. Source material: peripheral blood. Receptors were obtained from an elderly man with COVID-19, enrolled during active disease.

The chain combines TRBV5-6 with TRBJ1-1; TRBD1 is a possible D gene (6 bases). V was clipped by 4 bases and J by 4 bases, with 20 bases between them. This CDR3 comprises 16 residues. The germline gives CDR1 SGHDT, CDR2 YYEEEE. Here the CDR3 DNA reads TGTGCCAGCAGCGTAGTTTACAGGGAGGGTATCACTGAAGCTTTCTTT. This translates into CASSVVYREGITEAFF. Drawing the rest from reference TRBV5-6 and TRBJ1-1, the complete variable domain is DAGVTQSPTHLIKTRGQQVTLRCSPKSGHDTVSWYQQALGQGPQFIFQYYEEEERQRGNFPDRFSGHQFPNYSSELNVNALLLGDSALYLCASSVVYREGITEAFFGQGTRLTVV.

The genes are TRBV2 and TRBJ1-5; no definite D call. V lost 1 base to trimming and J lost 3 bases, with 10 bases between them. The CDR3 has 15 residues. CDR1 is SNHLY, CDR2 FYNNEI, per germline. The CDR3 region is CASSEGAGFNQPQHF. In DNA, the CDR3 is TGTGCCAGCAGTGAAGGGGCAGGCTTCAATCAGCCCCAGCATTTT.

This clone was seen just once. CDR3: CSVGASGGRRNIQYF. The CDR3 nucleotides read TGCAGCGTTGGTGCTAGCGGGGGGAGGAGGAACATTCAGTACTTC. The chain uses TRBV29-1 and TRBJ2-4, with TRBD2 matching over 11 bases. The ends lost 4 bases at V and 7 bases at J; junction bases unmatched: 9. The CDR3 sequence is 15 residues long. The germline CDR1 and CDR2 sequences are SQVTM and ANQGSEA.

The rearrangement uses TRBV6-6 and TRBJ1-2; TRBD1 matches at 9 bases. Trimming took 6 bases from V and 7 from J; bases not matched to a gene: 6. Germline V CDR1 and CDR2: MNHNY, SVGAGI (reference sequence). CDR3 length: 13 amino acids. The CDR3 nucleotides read TGTGCCAGCAGGAACAGGGGGCTTGGTGGCTACACCTTC. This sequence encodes CASRNRGLGGYTF.

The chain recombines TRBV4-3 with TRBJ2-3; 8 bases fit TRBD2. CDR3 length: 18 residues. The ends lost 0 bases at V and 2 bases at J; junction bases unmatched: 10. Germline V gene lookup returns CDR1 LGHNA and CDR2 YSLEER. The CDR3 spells CASSQDLAGGTFTDTQYF. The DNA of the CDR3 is TGCGCCAGCAGCCAAGATCTGGCGGGGGGCACCTTCACAGATACGCAGTATTTT.

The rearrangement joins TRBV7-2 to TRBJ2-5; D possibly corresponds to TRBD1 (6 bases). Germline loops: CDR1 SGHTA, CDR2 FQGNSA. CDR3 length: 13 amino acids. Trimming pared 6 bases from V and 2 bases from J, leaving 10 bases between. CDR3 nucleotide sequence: TGTGCCAGCAGTACAGGGTCGCAAGAGACCCAGTACTTC. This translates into CASSTGSQETQYF.

In DNA form, the CDR3 reads TGTGCCAGCAGGGGACAGGATCAAGAGACCCAGTACTTC. Translation gives CASRGQDQETQYF. The J gene is TRBJ2-5, the V gene TRBV27; TRBD1 aligns across 8 bases. The V gene end was trimmed by 6 bases and the J gene end by 2 bases; junction bases not matched to a gene: 2. The CDR3 has 13 residues. Germline CDR1 reads MNHEY; CDR2 reads SMNVEV (reference sequence).

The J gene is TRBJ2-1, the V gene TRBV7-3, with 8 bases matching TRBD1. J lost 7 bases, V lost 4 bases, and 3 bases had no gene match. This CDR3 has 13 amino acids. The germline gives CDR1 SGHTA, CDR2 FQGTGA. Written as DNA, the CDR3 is TGTGCCAGCAGCTCTTACAGGGGGAATGAGCAGTTCTTC. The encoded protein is CASSSYRGNEQFF.

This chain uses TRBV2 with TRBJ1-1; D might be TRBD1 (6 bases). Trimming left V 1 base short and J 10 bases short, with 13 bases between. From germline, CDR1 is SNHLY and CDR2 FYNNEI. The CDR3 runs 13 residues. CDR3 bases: TGTGCCAGCAGTGAAGAAGGAGGGGGGGTAGCTTTCTTT. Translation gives CASSEEGGGVAFF.

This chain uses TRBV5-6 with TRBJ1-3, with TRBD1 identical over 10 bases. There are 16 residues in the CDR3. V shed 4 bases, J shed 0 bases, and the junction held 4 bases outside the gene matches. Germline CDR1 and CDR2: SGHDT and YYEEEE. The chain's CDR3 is CASSTGQGSSGNTIYF. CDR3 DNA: TGTGCCAGCAGCACGGGACAGGGGAGCTCTGGAAACACCATATATTTT.

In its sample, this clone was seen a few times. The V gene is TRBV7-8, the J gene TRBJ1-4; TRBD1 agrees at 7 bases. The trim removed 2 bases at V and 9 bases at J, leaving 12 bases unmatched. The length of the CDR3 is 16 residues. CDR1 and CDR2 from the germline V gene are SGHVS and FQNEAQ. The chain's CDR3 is CASSLSHQGVAQKLFF. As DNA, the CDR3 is TGTGCCAGCAGCTTATCCCATCAGGGGGTGGCGCAAAAACTGTTTTTT. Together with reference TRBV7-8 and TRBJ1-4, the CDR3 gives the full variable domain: GAGVSQSPRYKVAKRGQDVALRCDPISGHVSLFWYQQALGQGPEFLTYFQNEAQLDKSGLPSDRFFAERPEGSVSTLKIQRTQQEDSAVYLCASSLSHQGVAQKLFFGSGTQLSVL.

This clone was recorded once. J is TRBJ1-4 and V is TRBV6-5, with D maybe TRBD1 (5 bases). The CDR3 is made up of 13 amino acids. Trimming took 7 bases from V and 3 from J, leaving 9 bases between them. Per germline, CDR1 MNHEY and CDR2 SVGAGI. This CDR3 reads CASTRAPNEKLFF. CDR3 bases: TGTGCCAGCACCAGGGCCCCTAATGAAAAACTGTTTTTT.

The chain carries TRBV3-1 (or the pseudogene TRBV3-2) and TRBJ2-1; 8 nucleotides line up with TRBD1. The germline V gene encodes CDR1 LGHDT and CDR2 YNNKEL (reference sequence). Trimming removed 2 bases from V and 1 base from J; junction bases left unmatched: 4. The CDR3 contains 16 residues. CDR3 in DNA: TGTGCCAGCAGCCAAAGGCAGGGGGCTTCCTACAATGAGCAGTTCTTC. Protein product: CASSQRQGASYNEQFF.

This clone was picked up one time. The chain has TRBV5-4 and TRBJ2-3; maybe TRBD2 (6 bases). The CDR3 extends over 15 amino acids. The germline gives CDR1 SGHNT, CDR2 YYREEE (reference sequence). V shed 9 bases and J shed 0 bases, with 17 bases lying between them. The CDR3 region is CATVTEGISTDTQYF. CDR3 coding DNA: TGTGCCACCGTAACGGAGGGGATCAGCACAGATACGCAGTATTTT. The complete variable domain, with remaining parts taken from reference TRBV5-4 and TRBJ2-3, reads ETGVTQSPTHLIKTRGQQVTLRCSSQSGHNTVSWYQQALGQGPQFIFQYYREEENGRGNFPPRFSGLQFPNYSSELNVNALELDDSALYLCATVTEGISTDTQYFGPGTRLTVL.

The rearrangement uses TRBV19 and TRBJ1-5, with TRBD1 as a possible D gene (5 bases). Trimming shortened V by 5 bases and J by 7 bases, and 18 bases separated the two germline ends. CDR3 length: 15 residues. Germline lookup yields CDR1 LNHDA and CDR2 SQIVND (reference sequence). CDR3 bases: TGTGCCAGTAGTTTTCAATCGGGTGGGGGGCAGCCCCAGCATTTT. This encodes CASSFQSGGGQPQHF.

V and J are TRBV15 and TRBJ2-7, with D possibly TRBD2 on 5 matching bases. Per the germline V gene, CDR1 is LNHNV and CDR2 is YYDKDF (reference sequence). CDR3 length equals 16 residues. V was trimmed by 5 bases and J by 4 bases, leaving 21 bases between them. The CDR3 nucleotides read TGTGCCACCAGCGCCCGTAGTGCGGACTCCTGGTACGAGCAGTACTTC. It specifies CATSARSADSWYEQYF.

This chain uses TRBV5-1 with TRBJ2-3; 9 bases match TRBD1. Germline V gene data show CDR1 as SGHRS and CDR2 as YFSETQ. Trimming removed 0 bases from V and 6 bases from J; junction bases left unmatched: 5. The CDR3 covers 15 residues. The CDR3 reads CASSLVGQGRDTQYF. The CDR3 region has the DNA TGCGCCAGCAGCTTGGTGGGACAGGGAAGGGATACGCAGTATTTT.

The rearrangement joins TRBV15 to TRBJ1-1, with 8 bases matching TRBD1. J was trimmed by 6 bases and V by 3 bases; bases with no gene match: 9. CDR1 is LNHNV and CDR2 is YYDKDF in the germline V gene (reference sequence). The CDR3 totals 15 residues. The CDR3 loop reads CATSSDQQGDSEAFF. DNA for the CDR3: TGTGCCACCAGCAGTGATCAACAGGGGGACTCTGAAGCTTTCTTT. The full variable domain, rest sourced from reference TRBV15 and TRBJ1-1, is DAMVIQNPRYQVTQFGKPVTLSCSQTLNHNVMYWYQQKSSQAPKLLFHYYDKDFNNEADTPDNFQSRRPNTSFCFLDIRSPGLGDTAMYLCATSSDQQGDSEAFFGQGTRLTVV.

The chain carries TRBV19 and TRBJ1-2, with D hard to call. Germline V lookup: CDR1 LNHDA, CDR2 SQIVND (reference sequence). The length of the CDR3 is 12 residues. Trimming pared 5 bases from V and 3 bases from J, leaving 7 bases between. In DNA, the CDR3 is TGTGCCAGTAGTCAACTTTACTATGGCTACACCTTC. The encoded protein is CASSQLYYGYTF. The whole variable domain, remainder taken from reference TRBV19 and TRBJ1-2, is DGGITQSPKYLFRKEGQNVTLSCEQNLNHDAMYWYRQDPGQGLRLIYYSQIVNDFQKGDIAEGYSVSREKKESFPLTVTSAQKNPTAFYLCASSQLYYGYTFGSGTRLTVV.

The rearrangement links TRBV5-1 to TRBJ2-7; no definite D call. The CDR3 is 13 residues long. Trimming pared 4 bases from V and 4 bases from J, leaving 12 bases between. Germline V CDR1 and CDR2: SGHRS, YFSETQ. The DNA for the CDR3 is TGCGCCAGCAGCGATAGTCAGGTTTACGAGCAGTACTTC. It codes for CASSDSQVYEQYF.

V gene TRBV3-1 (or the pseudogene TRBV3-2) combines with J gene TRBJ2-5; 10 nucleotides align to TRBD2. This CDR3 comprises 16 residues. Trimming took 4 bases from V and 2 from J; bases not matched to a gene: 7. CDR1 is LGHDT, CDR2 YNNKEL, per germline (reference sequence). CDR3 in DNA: TGTGCCAGCAGCCTTACCGGGACTAGCGCGCAAGAGACCCAGTACTTC. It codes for CASSLTGTSAQETQYF.

CDR3 DNA: TGTGCCAGCAGCACCGGGACAGGGGGCCTTGGAGAGACCCAGTACTTC. Translating it yields CASSTGTGGLGETQYF. This rearrangement joins TRBV5-8 to TRBJ2-5, with 12 bases matching TRBD1. Germline CDR1 and CDR2: SGHTS and YDEGEE. CDR3 length: 16 residues. V lost 4 bases to trimming and J lost 4 bases; unmatched junction nucleotides: 8.

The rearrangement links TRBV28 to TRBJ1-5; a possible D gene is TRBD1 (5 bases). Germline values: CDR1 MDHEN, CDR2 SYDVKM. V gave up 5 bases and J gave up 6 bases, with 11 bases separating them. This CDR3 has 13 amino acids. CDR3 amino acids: CASSKMGPQPQHF. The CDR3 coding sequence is TGTGCCAGCAGTAAGATGGGGCCTCAGCCCCAGCATTTT.